The rows below give T cell receptor beta chains drawn from one sample of a study of siplizumab effects on memory and regulatory T cells. The assay was immunoSEQ multiplex PCR, and TCRdb's table has in-frame clones only and misses some. The table records roughly 13,000 clones, 49% of them present only once. The antigens these receptors bind are not known. Sequencing used CFSE-low (dividing) CD4+ T cells sorted from an allogeneic mixed lymphocyte reaction. All receptors come from a human donor in good health; the cells came from an allogeneic mixed lymphocyte reaction. Each CDR3 is given with its conserved first and last residue. Each record gives: J gene, clone size, V gene, D gene, CDR3 DNA, CDR3 protein. D genes are given only for firm matches. Size is stated for part of the rows, as once, few or many counts, or as a class when the clone is expanded.

j_gene: TRBJ2-7
abundance: -
v_gene: TRBV30
d_gene: -
CDR3nt: TGTGCCTGGAGTATCACCGGGACGGGTAACTACGAGCAGTACTTC
CDR3aa: CAWSITGTGNYEQYF

j_gene: TRBJ2-1
abundance: few
v_gene: TRBV6-1
d_gene: TRBD2
CDR3nt: TGTGCCAGCAGTGAAGCGGGGATAGCGGGGGGGTTTTCCTACAATGAGCAGTTCTTC
CDR3aa: CASSEAGIAGGFSYNEQFF

j_gene: TRBJ2-7
abundance: -
v_gene: TRBV5-5
d_gene: -
CDR3nt: TGTGCCAGCAGCTTGGCGCAATACTACGATTCCTACGAGCAGTACTTC
CDR3aa: CASSLAQYYDSYEQYF

j_gene: TRBJ1-2
abundance: few
v_gene: TRBV18
d_gene: TRBD1
CDR3nt: TGTGCCAGCTCACCGAACGATGGGACAGATGCTAACTATGGCTACACCTTC
CDR3aa: CASSPNDGTDANYGYTF

j_gene: TRBJ1-2
abundance: -
v_gene: TRBV19
d_gene: -
CDR3nt: TGTGCCAGTAGTACCTTTGATGGCTACACCTTC
CDR3aa: CASSTFDGYTF

j_gene: TRBJ1-5
abundance: medium-sized
v_gene: TRBV19
d_gene: TRBD1
CDR3nt: TGTGCCAGTAGTATTCAGGGGGGTCAGCCCCAGCATTTT
CDR3aa: CASSIQGGQPQHF

j_gene: TRBJ2-6
abundance: few
v_gene: TRBV5-6
d_gene: -
CDR3nt: TGTGCCAGCAGCTTGTTACTGCCCTCTGGGGCCAACGTCCTGACTTTC
CDR3aa: CASSLLLPSGANVLTF

j_gene: TRBJ1-1
abundance: -
v_gene: TRBV18
d_gene: -
CDR3nt: TGTGCCAGCTCACCACTGGATAAAGGGTCAACGGCTTTCTTT
CDR3aa: CASSPLDKGSTAFF

j_gene: TRBJ2-1
abundance: -
v_gene: TRBV5-1
d_gene: -
CDR3nt: TGCGCCAGCAGCGAGACCAAAGGCCTAGAAAACTACAATGAGCAGTTCTTC
CDR3aa: CASSETKGLENYNEQFF

j_gene: TRBJ1-2
abundance: medium-sized
v_gene: TRBV4-1
d_gene: -
CDR3nt: TGCGCCAGCAGCCAAGATGCCAGGGTTTATGGCTACACCTTC
CDR3aa: CASSQDARVYGYTF

j_gene: TRBJ1-5
abundance: medium-sized
v_gene: TRBV14
d_gene: -
CDR3nt: TGTGCCAGCAGCCAAGCCCATATGGGGCCCCAGCATTTT
CDR3aa: CASSQAHMGPQHF

j_gene: TRBJ2-7
abundance: -
v_gene: TRBV18
d_gene: -
CDR3nt: TGTGCCAGCTCCACTCCGAGCTCCTACGAGCAGTACTTC
CDR3aa: CASSTPSSYEQYF

j_gene: TRBJ2-7
abundance: once
v_gene: TRBV6-6
d_gene: -
CDR3nt: TGTGCCAGCAGTTATGAGGTTTCCTACGAGCAGTACTTC
CDR3aa: CASSYEVSYEQYF

j_gene: TRBJ2-7
abundance: few
v_gene: TRBV6-6
d_gene: TRBD2
CDR3nt: TGTGCCAGCAGTTACCAGGGACTAGACTCCTACGAGCAGTACTTC
CDR3aa: CASSYQGLDSYEQYF

j_gene: TRBJ2-7
abundance: medium-sized
v_gene: TRBV11-1
d_gene: TRBD2
CDR3nt: TGTGCCAGCAGCCTTCTCCTGGGGGGGTACGAGCAGTACTTC
CDR3aa: CASSLLLGGYEQYF

j_gene: TRBJ1-1
abundance: -
v_gene: TRBV11-3
d_gene: TRBD1
CDR3nt: TGTGCCAGCAGCTTACCACCGGGACAGGGAAACACTGAAGCTTTCTTT
CDR3aa: CASSLPPGQGNTEAFF

j_gene: TRBJ1-1
abundance: few
v_gene: TRBV9
d_gene: -
CDR3nt: TGTGCCAGCAGCAAAGTACCGCCGGGGCGGGAAGGTGAAGCTTTCTTT
CDR3aa: CASSKVPPGREGEAFF

j_gene: TRBJ1-1
abundance: -
v_gene: TRBV5-1
d_gene: -
CDR3nt: TGCGCCAGCAGCATATCCGGGACCCGGGGCGCTGAAGCTTTCTTT
CDR3aa: CASSISGTRGAEAFF

j_gene: TRBJ1-6
abundance: -
v_gene: TRBV30
d_gene: -
CDR3nt: TGTGCCTGGAGTTCCGGAACAGCCTATAATTCACCCCTCCACTTT
CDR3aa: CAWSSGTAYNSPLHF

j_gene: TRBJ1-1
abundance: -
v_gene: TRBV5-1
d_gene: -
CDR3nt: TGCGCCAGCAGCTTACAGGGACAAGGGGTCACTGAAGCTTTCTTT
CDR3aa: CASSLQGQGVTEAFF

j_gene: TRBJ2-3
abundance: -
v_gene: TRBV7-8
d_gene: -
CDR3nt: TGTGCCAGCAGCTTCCTGGGACGGCCTACCACAGATACGCAGTATTTT
CDR3aa: CASSFLGRPTTDTQYF

j_gene: TRBJ2-1
abundance: -
v_gene: TRBV10-3
d_gene: TRBD1
CDR3nt: TGTGCCATCAGTGAGTGGAACAGGGGGATTAGCTCCTACAATGAGCAGTTCTTC
CDR3aa: CAISEWNRGISSYNEQFF

j_gene: TRBJ2-2
abundance: -
v_gene: TRBV30
d_gene: -
CDR3nt: TGTGCCTGGAACCCCATGGGGGCCGGGGAGCTGTTTTTT
CDR3aa: CAWNPMGAGELFF

j_gene: TRBJ2-2
abundance: -
v_gene: TRBV9
d_gene: TRBD1
CDR3nt: TGTGCCAGCAGCAGGACAGGCCCGAACACCGGGGAGCTGTTTTTT
CDR3aa: CASSRTGPNTGELFF

j_gene: TRBJ2-5
abundance: -
v_gene: TRBV9
d_gene: -
CDR3nt: TGTGCCAGCAGCGACCGACAGTCCTCAGAGACCCAGTACTTC
CDR3aa: CASSDRQSSETQYF

j_gene: TRBJ2-3
abundance: once
v_gene: TRBV2
d_gene: -
CDR3nt: TGTGCCAGCATGAGAGCCAGGACAGATACGCAGTATTTT
CDR3aa: CASMRARTDTQYF

j_gene: TRBJ2-1
abundance: few
v_gene: TRBV2
d_gene: -
CDR3nt: TGTGCCAGCCACCGTGGGGCTAACAATGAGCAGTTCTTC
CDR3aa: CASHRGANNEQFF

j_gene: TRBJ2-5
abundance: -
v_gene: TRBV7-2
d_gene: TRBD1
CDR3nt: TGTGCCAGCAGCTTTGGCAGGGGGCGAGAGACCCAGTACTTC
CDR3aa: CASSFGRGRETQYF